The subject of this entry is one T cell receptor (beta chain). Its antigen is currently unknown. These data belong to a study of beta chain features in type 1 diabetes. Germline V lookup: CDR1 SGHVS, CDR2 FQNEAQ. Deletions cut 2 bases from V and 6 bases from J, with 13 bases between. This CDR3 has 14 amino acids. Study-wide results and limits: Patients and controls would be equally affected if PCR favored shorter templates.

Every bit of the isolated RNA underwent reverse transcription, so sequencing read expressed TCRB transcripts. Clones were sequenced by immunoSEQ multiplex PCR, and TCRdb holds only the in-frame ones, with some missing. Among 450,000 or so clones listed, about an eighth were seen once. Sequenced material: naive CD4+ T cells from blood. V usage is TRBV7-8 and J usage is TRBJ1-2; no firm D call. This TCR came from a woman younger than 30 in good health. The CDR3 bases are TGTGCCAGCAGCTTAATCACGGAGGGCCATGGCTACACCTTC. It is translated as CASSLITEGHGYTF.